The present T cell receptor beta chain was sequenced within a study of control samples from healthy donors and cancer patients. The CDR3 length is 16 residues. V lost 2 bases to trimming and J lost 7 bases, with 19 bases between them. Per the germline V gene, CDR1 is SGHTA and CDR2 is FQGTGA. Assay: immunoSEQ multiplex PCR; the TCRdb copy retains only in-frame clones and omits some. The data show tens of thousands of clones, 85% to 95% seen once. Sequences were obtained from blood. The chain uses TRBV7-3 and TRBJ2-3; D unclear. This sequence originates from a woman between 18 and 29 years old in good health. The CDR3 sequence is CASSLFGPKNANTQYF. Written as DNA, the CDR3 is TGTGCCAGCAGCTTATTCGGACCAAAAAACGCAAATACGCAGTATTTT.